This T cell receptor (beta chain) was sequenced during a study of blood T cell repertoires in COVID-19. Across the study: Some COVID-19 samples were acute and others convalescent; all came from the United States, Italy and Spain. PBMCs, B-cell-depleted T cells, or T cells provided the cDNA or gDNA that made up the material.

The CDR3 runs 13 residues. The germline gives CDR1 ENHRY, CDR2 SYGVKD. The V gene lost 2 bases and the J gene lost 6 bases, with 11 bases spanning the gap. Authors' data handling: Scientists estimated how many nucleated cells there were by amplifying reference gene primers. TCRdb's copy holds only in-frame clones and misses some; the assay was immunoSEQ multiplex PCR. V, J and clone size are taken as reported in that table, and D and trimming were inferred from the DNA itself. The top ten clones hold roughly 2.1% of a sample with some 270,000 clones, around 86% of them seen once. This clone was counted between two and nine times.

The clonotype originates from a man aged 50 or older with acute or convalescent COVID-19. Material for sequencing was peripheral blood. The chain carries TRBV10-3 and TRBJ2-7; no firm D call. In DNA form, the CDR3 reads TGTGCCATCAGTGAGGGTCCCGAGCGCGAGCAGTACTTC. This gives the protein CAISEGPEREQYF.